This paragraph covers one T cell receptor (beta chain) sequence. The antigen remains undetermined. TCRB transcripts that were expressed got sequenced, as all of the isolated RNA had been reverse transcribed. Measured with immunoSEQ multiplex PCR; TCRdb has only the in-frame clones, and not every one. The sample holds some 200,000 clones, around 16% seen once. V lost 5 bases to trimming and J lost 0 bases, with 13 bases between them. The germline CDR1 and CDR2 sequences are SGHTA and FQGTGA. The CDR3 loop spans 15 amino acids. These data originate in a study of beta chain features in type 1 diabetes. General study findings and limits: The VDJ junctions of type 1 diabetes patients carried fewer insertions and more deletions. When Type 1 diabetes patients were examined, their TCRB CDR3s proved moderately but significantly shorter in all four CD4+ subsets.

Material for sequencing was naive CD4+ T cells from blood. The sequence derives from a man aged 25 to 45 with type 1 diabetes. The chain recombines TRBV7-3 with TRBJ2-5; D unclear. The CDR3 DNA follows: TGTGCCAGCAGCCCCACCCGTGGAAACCAAGAGACCCAGTACTTC. This codes for CASSPTRGNQETQYF.